This T cell receptor (beta chain) was identified in a study of blood T cells in healthy people across ages. Germline assignment: CDR1 LNHNV and CDR2 YYDKDF (reference sequence). Trimming stripped 0 bases from V and 10 bases from J, with 9 bases between. This CDR3 has 12 residues. A second PCR, run for about 7 to 11 cycles, used a sample-barcoded 5' primer plus a J-beta primer mix. MiXCR, run by TCRdb on the 5' RACE reads, gives a single entry per CDR3 protein. The sample lists around 800,000 distinct CDR3 sequences, about 48% occurring once. Sequenced sample: blood. This TCR derives from an elderly man in good health. The rearrangement uses TRBV15 and TRBJ2-5; D is unclear. CDR3 sequence reads: CATSRDRADQYF. As DNA, the CDR3 is TGTGCCACCAGCAGAGATAGGGCGGACCAGTACTTC.